A single sample is the source of the 32 T cell receptor beta chains below, sequenced in a study of CD8 T cells in Susac syndrome. It was with random hexamers that roughly 0.45 to 1 ug RNA was reverse transcribed. TCRdb itself ran the immunoSEQ multiplex PCR reads through MiXCR, one entry per CDR3 protein. The sample comprises some 100,000 distinct CDR3 sequences, about 95% of which are singletons, and 0.3% rests with the top ten. The specimen was CD8+ T cells from PBMCs. Receptors originate from a human donor with Susac syndrome.

The chain employs TRBV27 and TRBJ2-5; 7 nucleotides align to TRBD1. V gave up 5 bases and J gave up 1 base; unmatched junction bases: 7. The CDR3 has 15 amino acids. Germline lookup yields CDR1 MNHEY and CDR2 SMNVEV (reference sequence). In DNA, the CDR3 is TGTGCCAGCAGTCCTCGGACAGGATCCCAAGAGACCCAGTACTTC. Its translation: CASSPRTGSQETQYF.

V and J are TRBV29-1 and TRBJ1-2, with 7 positions matching TRBD1. Germline assignment: CDR1 SQVTM and CDR2 ANQGSEA. V shed 5 bases and J 7 bases; nucleotides not matched to a gene: 4. The CDR3 has 11 amino acids. CDR3 DNA: TGCAGCGTTTCGACAGGGATTGGCTACACCTTC. Its protein product is CSVSTGIGYTF. Looking up the rest from reference TRBV29-1 and TRBJ1-2 gives the full variable domain: SAVISQKPSRDICQRGTSLTIQCQVDSQVTMMFWYRQQPGQSLTLIATANQGSEATYESGFVIDKFPISRPNLTFSTLTVSNMSPEDSSIYLCSVSTGIGYTFGSGTRLTVV.

The chain links TRBV6-5 to TRBJ2-3; 8 bases align to TRBD1. CDR3 size: 15 residues. Germline trimming cut 5 bases from V and 5 bases from J; bases unmatched to any gene: 9. The germline CDR1 and CDR2 sequences are MNHEY and SVGAGI. CDR3 sequence (DNA): TGTGCCAGCAGTCCTCAGACAGGGGAGAGAGATACGCAGTATTTT. It is translated as CASSPQTGERDTQYF.

The CDR3 sequence is CSANRQDGYTF. The CDR3 region has the DNA TGCAGTGCGAACCGACAGGACGGCTACACCTTC. The chain employs TRBV20-1 and TRBJ1-2, with D tentatively TRBD1 (6 bases). V was pared by 6 bases and J by 8 bases, with 13 bases between. Germline V gene lookup returns CDR1 DFQATT and CDR2 SNEGSKA (reference sequence). This CDR3 has 11 residues.

The chain couples TRBV6-1 to TRBJ2-7; no firm D call. With 1 base removed from V and 2 bases from J, the gap between germline ends came to 9 bases. CDR1 MNHNS and CDR2 SASEGT come from the germline V gene. The CDR3 consists of 14 residues. The CDR3 DNA reads TGTGCCAGCAGTGAAGTCGACACCACCTACGAGCAGTACTTC. Protein sequence: CASSEVDTTYEQYF.

The rearrangement links TRBV4-1 to TRBJ2-3; no clear D gene. There are 17 residues in the CDR3. Deletions cut 3 bases from V and 4 bases from J, with 20 bases between. The germline CDR1 and CDR2 sequences are MGHRA and YSYEKL. The DNA for the CDR3 is TGCGCCAGCAGCCATCCCCCCAAACCAGACCCCGCAGATACGCAGTATTTT. This encodes CASSHPPKPDPADTQYF.

This clonotype was seen only once. The rearrangement uses TRBV14 and TRBJ2-1; tentatively, D is TRBD1 (6 bases). Trimming removed 4 bases at V and 2 bases at J, with 9 bases between. In germline, CDR1 is SGHDN, CDR2 FVKESK. The length of the CDR3 is 14 residues. The CDR3 sequence is CASSLWTAYNEQFF. DNA for the CDR3: TGTGCCAGCAGCCTATGGACAGCCTACAATGAGCAGTTCTTC.

This clonotype has only one observation. This chain uses TRBV7-3 with TRBJ2-6; D unclear. With 2 bases removed from V and 2 bases from J, the gap between germline ends came to 4 bases. Germline lookup yields CDR1 SGHTA and CDR2 FQGTGA. This CDR3 region has 14 residues. The CDR3 loop reads CASSLQAGANVLTF. The CDR3, as DNA: TGTGCCAGCAGCTTACAGGCTGGGGCCAACGTCCTGACTTTC.

CDR3 region: CASSPDGQGYEQFF. CDR3 nucleotides: TGCGCCAGCAGCCCAGACGGCCAGGGCTATGAGCAGTTCTTC. The chain couples TRBV5-1 to TRBJ2-1, with D possibly TRBD1 on 5 matching bases. The CDR3 is 14 amino acids. V was cut by 4 bases and J by 8 bases, with 16 bases left in between. Germline CDR1 is SGHRS and CDR2 is YFSETQ.

The chain combines TRBV15 with TRBJ1-1; D gene ambiguous. This CDR3 is built from 14 residues. Germline-derived CDR1 and CDR2 are LNHNV and YYDKDF (reference sequence). The V gene lost 3 bases and the J gene lost 1 base, with 9 bases spanning the gap. CDR3 in DNA: TGTGCCACCAGCAGTACCCGCGAGAACACTGAAGCTTTCTTT. Protein: CATSSTRENTEAFF. Complete variable domain (other parts from reference TRBV15 and TRBJ1-1): DAMVIQNPRYQVTQFGKPVTLSCSQTLNHNVMYWYQQKSSQAPKLLFHYYDKDFNNEADTPDNFQSRRPNTSFCFLDIRSPGLGDTAMYLCATSSTRENTEAFFGQGTRLTVV.

The rearrangement uses TRBV15 and TRBJ2-6, with TRBD1 identical over 9 bases. This CDR3 contains 16 residues. CDR1 is LNHNV, CDR2 YYDKDF, per germline (reference sequence). The V and J ends lost 11 bases and 1 base, in that order; junction bases with no gene match: 9. CDR3 in amino acids: CAVRDREGSGANVLTF. The CDR3 DNA is TGTGCCGTCCGGGACAGGGAAGGTTCTGGGGCCAACGTCCTGACTTTC.

The chain links TRBV19 to TRBJ1-2, with a possible D match to TRBD1 (6 bases). Trimming took 7 bases from V and 3 from J, leaving 12 bases between them. The CDR3 is 13 amino acids. CDR1 and CDR2 (germline): LNHDA, SQIVND (reference sequence). The CDR3 bases are TGTGCCAGTAATCAGAACAGGGACTATGGCTACACCTTC. This encodes CASNQNRDYGYTF.

V and J are TRBV13 and TRBJ1-2, with a weak D call TRBD1 (6 bases). The germline V and J ends were trimmed by 5 bases and 3 bases, with 7 bases remaining between them. The CDR3 sequence is 12 residues long. Germline lookup yields CDR1 PRHDT and CDR2 FYEKMQ (reference sequence). The DNA for the CDR3 is TGTGCCAGCAGCACAGGGTACTATGGCTACACCTTC. Its protein product is CASSTGYYGYTF.

This sequence joins TRBV4-1 and TRBJ2-2, with D maybe TRBD1 (7 bases). V dropped 3 bases and J dropped 0 bases, with 11 bases sitting between them. CDR3 length equals 16 residues. Germline values: CDR1 MGHRA, CDR2 YSYEKL. The CDR3 DNA reads TGCGCCAGCAGCCATCGCGGGACAGCGAACACCGGGGAGCTGTTTTTT. It specifies CASSHRGTANTGELFF.

V usage is TRBV29-1 and J usage is TRBJ2-1; a weak D match, TRBD2 (6 bases). Germline V lookup: CDR1 SQVTM, CDR2 ANQGSEA. V was cut by 6 bases and J by 9 bases, with 18 bases left in between. The CDR3 is made up of 13 amino acids. Here the CDR3 reads CSVPGTEKGEQFF. CDR3 nucleotide sequence: TGCAGCGTACCTGGGACTGAGAAGGGTGAGCAGTTCTTC.

The chain links TRBV29-1 to TRBJ2-1, with D possibly matching TRBD2 (6 bases). Trimming cost V 1 base and J 2 bases, with 15 bases left between them. CDR3 length equals 16 residues. CDR1 and CDR2 (germline): SQVTM, ANQGSEA. CDR3 amino acids: CSVEVSTRFPYNEQFF. Here the CDR3 DNA reads TGCAGCGTTGAAGTCTCGACTAGATTCCCCTACAATGAGCAGTTCTTC.

This chain connects TRBV18 to TRBJ2-7; D is possibly TRBD2 (6 bases). Germline V CDR1 and CDR2: KGHSH, LQKENI. Trimming stripped 2 bases from V and 4 bases from J, with 15 bases between. This CDR3 is 15 amino acids long. The chain's CDR3 is CASSPGGKLAYEQYF. The CDR3 nucleotides are TGTGCCAGCTCACCAGGGGGGAAGTTGGCTTACGAGCAGTACTTC.

This clonotype has only one observation. The chain uses TRBV6-1 and TRBJ2-5, with 7 nucleotides matching TRBD1. Trimming took 5 bases from V and 4 from J; bases not matched to a gene: 13. Germline values: CDR1 MNHNS, CDR2 SASEGT. The CDR3 has 16 amino acids. The DNA for the CDR3 is TGTGCCAGCAGTCATAGAGACAGGGTGGTCCCAGAGACCCAGTACTTC. It codes for CASSHRDRVVPETQYF.

The rearrangement links TRBV10-3 to TRBJ2-1; TRBD2 is a possible D gene (6 bases). Per the germline V gene, CDR1 is ENHRY and CDR2 is SYGVKD. This CDR3 contains 15 residues. This CDR3 reads CAMQAEGSSYNEQFF. DNA of the CDR3: TGTGCTATGCAGGCGGAGGGGAGCTCCTACAATGAGCAGTTCTTC.

This chain connects TRBV12-3 or TRBV12-4 to TRBJ2-5; 7 positions match TRBD1. The ends lost 5 bases at V and 4 bases at J; junction bases unmatched: 7. The CDR3 totals 14 residues. For the CDR3, the DNA is TGTGCCAGCAGTGAGGGACAGCTGGGAGAGACCCAGTACTTC. This codes for CASSEGQLGETQYF.

The rearrangement links TRBV5-6 to TRBJ1-1; D gene ambiguous. V dropped 4 bases and J dropped 0 bases, with 10 bases sitting between them. In germline, CDR1 is SGHDT, CDR2 YYEEEE. The CDR3 contains 14 residues. Here the CDR3 DNA reads TGTGCCAGCAGCCACGGAGTGGTGAACACTGAAGCTTTCTTT. It translates to CASSHGVVNTEAFF.

The V and J genes are TRBV4-1 and TRBJ2-7; 8 nucleotides line up with TRBD2. Germline V gives CDR1 MGHRA, CDR2 YSYEKL. The CDR3 totals 15 residues. Losses at the gene ends were 6 bases for V and 6 bases for J; bases not matched to a gene: 13. The CDR3 is CASRLLIREGSEQYF. CDR3 in DNA: TGCGCCAGCAGGCTACTTATCCGGGAGGGGAGCGAGCAGTACTTC.

The rearrangement uses TRBV30 and TRBJ2-2; D unresolved. This CDR3 comprises 12 residues. Germline V gene data show CDR1 as GTSNPN and CDR2 as SVGIG (reference sequence). V was shortened by 1 base and J by 6 bases, with 6 bases between the two germline ends. Here the CDR3 reads CAWSALSGELFF. CDR3 nucleotides: TGTGCCTGGAGTGCCCTCTCCGGGGAGCTGTTTTTT.

The chain couples TRBV7-9 to TRBJ2-1; D might be TRBD1 (6 bases). Trimming removed 1 base from V and 5 bases from J, with 15 bases in between. Germline values: CDR1 SEHNR, CDR2 FQNEAQ (reference sequence). The CDR3 sequence is 16 residues long. CDR3 coding DNA: TGTGCCAGCAGCTTAGACAGGGTTGGACCAGACAATGAGCAGTTCTTC. Protein sequence: CASSLDRVGPDNEQFF.

The gene calls are TRBV29-1 and TRBJ2-7, with D unresolved. The CDR3 is 12 amino acids. Germline V lookup: CDR1 SQVTM, CDR2 ANQGSEA. The ends were cut back, 4 bases at V and 4 bases at J, with 11 bases in the middle. The CDR3 region has the DNA TGCAGCGTTGGGGCCCCACCGTACGAGCAGTACTTC. The encoded protein is CSVGAPPYEQYF.

The chain carries TRBV25-1 and TRBJ2-1, with D perhaps matching TRBD2 (6 bases). CDR3 length: 14 amino acids. Looked up from germline, CDR1 is MGHDK and CDR2 is SYGVNS. V was shortened by 7 bases and J by 6 bases, with 16 bases between the two germline ends. The CDR3 DNA reads as TGTGCCAGCACCCCCACTCCCGGGGGCAATGAGCAGTTCTTC. Encoded protein: CASTPTPGGNEQFF.

The rearrangement joins TRBV29-1 to TRBJ2-1; D gene uncertain. CDR3 size: 15 residues. Germline CDR1 and CDR2: SQVTM and ANQGSEA. Trimming pared 1 base from V and 8 bases from J, leaving 18 bases between. The CDR3 loop is CSVEGVGMSYYEQFF. As DNA, the CDR3 is TGCAGCGTTGAAGGGGTGGGTATGTCATACTATGAGCAGTTCTTC.

The chain joins TRBV2 to TRBJ2-1, with TRBD1 matching 10 bases. V gave up 11 bases and J gave up 6 bases; unmatched junction bases: 10. Germline V gene data show CDR1 as SNHLY and CDR2 as FYNNEI. The CDR3 has 14 amino acids. The CDR3 DNA reads as TGTGCCCGCCGCGGGACAGGGGCTCGCAATGAGCAGTTCTTC. As protein: CARRGTGARNEQFF.

The chain employs TRBV18 and TRBJ2-2; D call uncertain. Germline CDR1 and CDR2: KGHSH and LQKENI. This CDR3 is 16 amino acids long. V was cut by 0 bases and J by 3 bases, with 11 bases left in between. The CDR3 coding sequence is TGTGCCAGCTCACCACCGCCGAGACGGGACACCGGGGAGCTGTTTTTT. This encodes CASSPPPRRDTGELFF.

V and J are TRBV25-1 and TRBJ1-2, with D tentatively TRBD1 (6 bases). The CDR3 contains 15 residues. With 0 bases removed from V and 8 bases from J, the gap between germline ends came to 16 bases. Germline V gene sequence: CDR1 MGHDK, CDR2 SYGVNS. CDR3 sequence (DNA): TGTGCCAGCAGTGAATATGGGGGCAGGGCGGACGGCTACACCTTC. Translated: CASSEYGGRADGYTF.

The rearrangement joins TRBV29-1 to TRBJ2-1; D not resolved. V was trimmed by 3 bases and J by 10 bases, leaving 7 bases between them. This CDR3 is 10 amino acids long. In germline, CDR1 is SQVTM, CDR2 ANQGSEA. The CDR3 DNA reads TGCAGCGTTGAGTCAAACGAGCAGTTCTTC. This gives the protein CSVESNEQFF.

The chain recombines TRBV20-1 with TRBJ1-5; D is ambiguous. Trimming took 6 bases from V and 0 from J, leaving 15 bases between them. The CDR3 has 15 residues. The germline V gene has CDR1 DFQATT and CDR2 SNEGSKA (reference sequence). The CDR3 here is CSARAGPYSNQPQHF. The CDR3 DNA sequence: TGCAGTGCCCGGGCGGGCCCGTATAGCAATCAGCCCCAGCATTTT.